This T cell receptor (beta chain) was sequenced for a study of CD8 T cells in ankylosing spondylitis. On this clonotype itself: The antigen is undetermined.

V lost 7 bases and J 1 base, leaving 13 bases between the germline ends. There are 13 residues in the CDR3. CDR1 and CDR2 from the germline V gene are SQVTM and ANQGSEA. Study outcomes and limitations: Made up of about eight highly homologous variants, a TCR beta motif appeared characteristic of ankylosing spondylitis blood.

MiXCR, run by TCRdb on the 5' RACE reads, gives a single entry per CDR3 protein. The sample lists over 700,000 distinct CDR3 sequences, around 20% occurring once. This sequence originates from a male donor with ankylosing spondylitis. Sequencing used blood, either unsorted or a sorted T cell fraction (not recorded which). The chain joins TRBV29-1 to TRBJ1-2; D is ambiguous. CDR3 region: CSAPDGFNYGYTF. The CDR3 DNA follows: TGCAGCGCCCCGGACGGCTTTAACTATGGCTACACCTTC.